This T cell receptor (beta chain) was sequenced for a study of blood T cell repertoires in COVID-19 (dated by TCRdb to 2018 to 2020). Looking at the study overall: The collaborator samples originated in the United States, Italy and Spain and spanned the acute and convalescent phases of COVID-19. The material from the prospective study consisted of cDNA or gDNA derived from T cells, B-cell-depleted T cells, or PBMCs. The dataset comprised deeply sampled blood TCRbeta repertoires from subjects exposed to, actively infected with, or recovered from COVID-19. The repertoires were made available in a free public database intended to serve as a resource for research on the immune response to SARS-CoV-2. Samples came from the ongoing ImmuneRACE study (first 160 participants) plus 1,254 subjects from 6 global collaborators. The sample metadata nearly always contained a de-identified subject ID, COVID-19 status, age in years and sex. Where available, HLA class I and class II types were taken from metadata supplied by the sample provider and were not determined by assay-based typing.

Participants in the prospective study were enrolled through a virtual design, were aged roughly 18 to 90 years, and lived in about two dozen United States geographic areas. To assign participants to cohorts, the prospective study relied on clinical history that participants themselves reported in a screening survey and a study questionnaire. Mobile phlebotomists in the prospective study collected whole blood, serum and a nasopharyngeal or oropharyngeal swab from every participant. Over a roughly 2-month period, participants in the prospective study had the option of providing additional blood draws and questionnaires. Before DNA extraction, prospective study blood samples were shipped either frozen or at room temperature. This clone was observed a single time. Which antigen it targets is not known. No base-level quality is on record; no much larger clone is a single base apart. TCRbeta CDR3 regions were amplified from genomic DNA using the immunoSEQ Assay, a bias-controlled multiplex PCR. The published analysis was carried out like this. The number of nucleated cells in each sample was estimated from the amplification of reference gene primers within the assay. To quantify the absolute abundance of each unique TCRbeta CDR3 rearrangement, sequence reads were collapsed and filtered. For each sample, productive Simpson clonality was calculated as the square root of Simpson's diversity index across productive rearrangements. TCRdb carries this immuneACCESS record with in-frame sequences only. Its versions omit some clonotypes, under half of them owing to an unresolved V gene in the studies checked, with the rest unexplained. The V and J calls and clone size come from that table; D and trimming were worked out from the DNA. Within this sample are some 410,000 clones, with approximately 90% of them counted one time only. The ten largest clones capture around 0.97% of the sample.

Beyond this particular receptor, the publication reports: How much clinical and demographic metadata was included differed by source and by participant, and the metadata was provided uncurated.

The source material was PBMCs or T cells enriched from blood (not recorded which). The sequence derives from a young woman with acute COVID-19.

The CDR3 sequence is CASSHSGTGLGEAFF. The DNA sequence reads TGTGCCAGCTCACATTCCGGGACAGGGCTCGGGGAAGCTTTCTTT. The chain joins TRBV7-6 to TRBJ1-1; TRBD1 matches 9 bases in the middle. Its CDR3 holds 15 amino acids, cysteine through phenylalanine. Only the CDR3 portion is preserved as DNA: 45 bases, with reading frame beginning at the first base. As encoded in the germline V gene, CDR1 is SGHVS while CDR2 is FNYEAQ. Here V drops 8 bases and J drops 8 bases, and the junction holds 15 bases not matched to any gene. Supplemented by the reference TRBV7-6 and TRBJ1-1 proteins around the CDR3, the complete variable domain is GAGVSQSPRYKVTKRGQDVALRCDPISGHVSLYWYRQALGQGPEFLTYFNYEAQQDKSGLPNDRFSAERPEGSISTLTIQRTEQRDSAMYRCASSHSGTGLGEAFFGQGTRLTVV.